The 30 T cell receptor beta chains below all came from one sample that was sequenced in a study of technical replicates of blood from a handful of donors. The data were produced by immunoSEQ multiplex PCR, yet TCRdb's version contains in-frame clones alone and is incomplete. Of roughly 80,000 clones listed, 89% are singletons. The sample consisted of T cells isolated from PBMCs. Receptor source: a human donor in good health.

The chain carries TRBV7-3 and TRBJ1-1; a possible D gene is TRBD1 (5 bases). The CDR3 runs to 13 residues. CDR1 is SGHTA and CDR2 is FQGTGA in the germline V gene. V lost 4 bases to trimming and J lost 5 bases, with 11 bases between them. CDR3 sequence (DNA): TGTGCCAGCAGCTCTTTGGAGGGGACTGAAGCTTTCTTT. It yields the protein CASSSLEGTEAFF. Variable domain in full (rest from reference TRBV7-3 and TRBJ1-1): GAGVSQTPSNKVTEKGKYVELRCDPISGHTALYWYRQSLGQGPEFLIYFQGTGAADDSGLPNDRFFAVRPEGSVSTLKIQRTERGDSAVYLCASSSLEGTEAFFGQGTRLTVV.

The V call is TRBV29-1, the J call TRBJ1-2; 7 nucleotides line up with TRBD1. In germline, CDR1 is SQVTM, CDR2 ANQGSEA. The J segment lost 2 bases and the V segment lost 7 bases, leaving 7 bases of the junction unmatched. CDR3 length equals 13 residues. CDR3 amino acids: CSGRDSQNYGYTF. CDR3 DNA: TGCAGCGGCCGGGACAGCCAAAACTATGGCTACACCTTC.

This chain links TRBV19 with TRBJ1-2, with a weak D call TRBD1 (5 bases). CDR3 size: 11 residues. Trimming removed 5 bases from V and 4 bases from J, with 5 bases in between. Germline V lookup: CDR1 LNHDA, CDR2 SQIVND (reference sequence). This chain's CDR3 is CASSQGYGYTF. The CDR3 region has the DNA TGTGCCAGTAGTCAGGGCTATGGCTACACCTTC.

The chain combines TRBV15 with TRBJ2-7, with TRBD2 matching 11 bases. The CDR3 is 15 amino acids. Trimming took 5 bases from V and 0 from J; bases not matched to a gene: 3. Germline values: CDR1 LNHNV, CDR2 YYDKDF (reference sequence). This chain's CDR3 is CATSGSGRASYEQYF. The CDR3 nucleotides are TGTGCCACCAGCGGTAGCGGGAGGGCCTCCTACGAGCAGTACTTC.

The chain couples TRBV29-1 to TRBJ1-5; tentatively, D is TRBD1 (5 bases). V was trimmed by 6 bases and J by 4 bases, leaving 13 bases between them. Germline assignment: CDR1 SQVTM and CDR2 ANQGSEA. The CDR3 covers 13 residues. DNA for the CDR3: TGCAGCGTCGAGACAGAAGCTAATCAGCCCCAGCATTTT. Its translation: CSVETEANQPQHF.

The chain has TRBV4-2 and TRBJ2-7; no clear D. V lost 1 base and J lost 5, with 12 bases in between. The CDR3 extends over 14 amino acids. The germline V gene has CDR1 LGHNA and CDR2 YNFKEQ. The CDR3 sequence is CASSQARSLNEQYF. CDR3 coding DNA: TGTGCCAGCAGCCAAGCCAGATCTCTTAACGAGCAGTACTTC.

The rearrangement joins TRBV4-3 to TRBJ1-3; no reliable D call. Looked up from germline, CDR1 is LGHNA and CDR2 is YSLEER. Trimming took 1 base from V and 4 from J, leaving 5 bases between them. This CDR3 region has 13 residues. CDR3 amino acids: CASSQVEGNTIYF. The CDR3 DNA sequence: TGCGCCAGCAGCCAAGTAGAAGGAAACACCATATATTTT.

The chain uses TRBV19 and TRBJ1-2; no clear D. Trimming removed 0 bases at V and 3 bases at J, with 14 bases between. This CDR3 region has 16 residues. CDR1 is LNHDA and CDR2 is SQIVND in the germline V gene (reference sequence). CDR3 sequence (DNA): TGTGCCAGTAGTATAGATCTATCGGAGGGCTACTATGGCTACACCTTC. It codes for CASSIDLSEGYYGYTF.

The chain recombines TRBV5-1 with TRBJ1-2; TRBD1 might be the D (6 bases). The CDR3 extends over 14 amino acids. The V gene lost 0 bases and the J gene lost 3 bases, with 9 bases spanning the gap. The germline gives CDR1 SGHRS, CDR2 YFSETQ. CDR3 DNA sequence: TGCGCCAGCAGCTTGGATACAGGGTACTATGGCTACACCTTC. Protein: CASSLDTGYYGYTF.

The chain's CDR3 is CASRPHRDYYNEQFF. The CDR3 DNA reads as TGTGCCAGCAGGCCCCACCGGGACTACTACAATGAGCAGTTCTTC. The chain joins TRBV2 to TRBJ2-1; TRBD2 agrees at 7 bases. CDR1 is SNHLY and CDR2 is FYNNEI in the germline V gene. V gave up 6 bases and J gave up 3 bases; unmatched junction bases: 8. This CDR3 spans 15 amino acids. Drawing the rest from reference TRBV2 and TRBJ2-1, the complete variable domain is EPEVTQTPSHQVTQMGQEVILRCVPISNHLYFYWYRQILGQKVEFLVSFYNNEISEKSEIFDDQFSVERPDGSNFTLKIRSTKLEDSAMYFCASRPHRDYYNEQFFGPGTRLTVL.

The chain employs TRBV4-2 and TRBJ2-3; D might be TRBD1 (5 bases). Trimming took off 5 bases at V and 6 bases at J, with 9 bases between the two ends. CDR1 is LGHNA and CDR2 is YNFKEQ in the germline V gene. The CDR3 loop spans 12 amino acids. The DNA of the CDR3 is TGTGCCAGCAGCACACAGGAGGATACGCAGTATTTT. Encoded protein: CASSTQEDTQYF.

The CDR3 loop is CASSPEGIYEQYF. The CDR3 region has the DNA TGTGCCAGCAGCCCGGAGGGTATCTACGAGCAGTACTTC. The chain combines TRBV5-6 with TRBJ2-7; D is perhaps TRBD2 (6 bases). CDR3 length: 13 residues. Germline CDR1 SGHDT, CDR2 YYEEEE. The V end was cut by 4 bases, the J end by 3 bases, with 11 bases between.

The J gene is TRBJ1-5, the V gene TRBV15, with D possibly being TRBD1 (6 bases). Trimming left V 3 bases short and J 7 bases short, with 16 bases between. This CDR3 contains 15 residues. The germline V gene has CDR1 LNHNV and CDR2 YYDKDF (reference sequence). The chain's CDR3 is CATSSFLQGYQPQHF. The CDR3 DNA reads as TGTGCCACCAGCAGCTTCCTTCAGGGGTACCAGCCCCAGCATTTT.

The CDR3 nucleotides are TGTGCCAGCAGCTCCGAGGGTAATGAGCAGTTCTTC. This sequence encodes CASSSEGNEQFF. The chain joins TRBV11-3 to TRBJ2-1, with D possibly matching TRBD2 (5 bases). V was shortened by 4 bases and J by 7 bases, with 8 bases between the two germline ends. This CDR3 comprises 12 residues. From germline, CDR1 is SGHNT and CDR2 YENEEA.

This rearrangement joins TRBV7-3 to TRBJ2-2, with D tentatively TRBD2 (6 bases). Germline CDR1 is SGHTA and CDR2 is FQGTGA. Trimming pared 2 bases from V and 7 bases from J, leaving 17 bases between. The CDR3 runs 16 residues. CDR3 in DNA: TGTGCCAGCAGCTTAGACACCCTGGGGGGTAACGGGGAGCTGTTTTTT. Protein product: CASSLDTLGGNGELFF.

The V and J genes are TRBV4-1 and TRBJ2-1; maybe TRBD1 (5 bases). Germline values: CDR1 MGHRA, CDR2 YSYEKL. The CDR3 runs to 15 residues. V was pared by 3 bases and J by 13 bases, with 22 bases between. CDR3 protein: CASSHEPPGIQTQFF. The CDR3, as DNA: TGCGCCAGCAGCCATGAACCTCCAGGGATCCAAACCCAGTTCTTC.

The rearrangement links TRBV28 to TRBJ1-4; D is possibly TRBD1 (6 bases). This CDR3 contains 16 residues. Germline V gives CDR1 MDHEN, CDR2 SYDVKM. Trimming cost V 5 bases and J 4 bases, with 17 bases left between them. The CDR3 loop reads CASSIPGQGVNEKLFF. In DNA form, the CDR3 reads TGTGCCAGCAGTATTCCGGGACAAGGGGTTAATGAAAAACTGTTTTTT.

The genes are TRBV7-2 and TRBJ2-1, with TRBD2 matching over 9 bases. Germline V gives CDR1 SGHTA, CDR2 FQGNSA. The CDR3 length is 15 residues. V was pared by 2 bases and J by 8 bases, with 7 bases of the junction left unmatched. The chain's CDR3 is CASSLSSGSQHEQFF. The CDR3 region has the DNA TGTGCCAGCAGCTTAAGTAGCGGGAGTCAGCATGAGCAGTTCTTC.

The rearrangement joins TRBV6-5 to TRBJ2-2; D is uncertain. Germline CDR1 MNHEY, CDR2 SVGAGI. Trimming pared 0 bases from V and 7 bases from J, leaving 6 bases between. This CDR3 region has 13 residues. DNA for the CDR3: TGTGCCAGCAGTTACTCGATAGACGGGGAGCTGTTTTTT. Protein: CASSYSIDGELFF.

The V and J genes are TRBV28 and TRBJ2-5, with 12 nucleotides matching TRBD1. V dropped 6 bases and J dropped 2; count of bases not matched to a gene: 10. Germline assignment: CDR1 MDHEN and CDR2 SYDVKM. The CDR3 spans 17 residues. The CDR3 DNA follows: TGTGCCAGCAGGGGACAGGGGGCCTTAGGGGCTCAAGAGACCCAGTACTTC. It is translated as CASRGQGALGAQETQYF. The whole variable domain, filled in from reference TRBV28 and TRBJ2-5, reads DVKVTQSSRYLVKRTGEKVFLECVQDMDHENMFWYRQDPGLGLRLIYFSYDVKMKEKGDIPEGYSVSREKKERFSLILESASTNQTSMYLCASRGQGALGAQETQYFGPGTRLLVL.

The rearrangement joins TRBV6-6 to TRBJ2-7; the D is unclear. Germline CDR1 reads MNHNY; CDR2 reads SVGAGI (reference sequence). V lost 6 bases to trimming and J lost 4 bases, with 10 bases between them. This CDR3 is 12 amino acids long. The CDR3 DNA reads as TGTGCCAGCAGCCGACTGGAATACGAGCAGTACTTC. It translates to CASSRLEYEQYF.

This clone has just a few counts. The rearrangement links TRBV7-2 to TRBJ2-2; TRBD2 matches at 7 bases. This CDR3 is 16 amino acids long. V was pared by 5 bases and J by 0 bases, with 6 bases of the junction left unmatched. The germline gives CDR1 SGHTA, CDR2 FQGNSA. The CDR3: CASSQRGGANTGELFF. CDR3 sequence (DNA): TGTGCCAGCAGCCAGCGGGGCGGGGCGAACACCGGGGAGCTGTTTTTT.

This chain connects TRBV6-5 to TRBJ2-5; 8 positions match TRBD1. Germline V gene data show CDR1 as MNHEY and CDR2 as SVGAGI. V shed 2 bases, J shed 9 bases, and the junction held 11 bases outside the gene matches. This CDR3 has 15 amino acids. The CDR3 DNA reads as TGTGCCAGCAGTTACGTCGGACAGGGAAGAGTGGCCCAGTACTTC. Translation: CASSYVGQGRVAQYF.

The CDR3 protein is CASSELWVVVPNGHSGNTIYF. CDR3 in DNA: TGTGCCAGCAGTGAATTATGGGTCGTGGTCCCTAATGGACACTCTGGAAACACCATATATTTT. The V and J genes are TRBV6-1 and TRBJ1-3; D may be TRBD1 (5 bases). V was clipped by 2 bases and J by 0 bases, with 26 bases between them. CDR1 is MNHNS and CDR2 is SASEGT in the germline V gene. CDR3 length: 21 amino acids.

The chain recombines TRBV27 with TRBJ1-5; 8 positions match TRBD1. This CDR3 spans 15 amino acids. V lost 4 bases to trimming and J lost 6 bases; unmatched junction nucleotides: 8. CDR1 MNHEY and CDR2 SMNVEV come from the germline V gene (reference sequence). CDR3 loop: CASSSRPTGVQPQHF. In DNA form, the CDR3 reads TGTGCCAGCAGTTCTCGACCGACAGGGGTTCAGCCCCAGCATTTT.

The chain links TRBV13 to TRBJ2-7; TRBD2 might be the D (5 bases). Germline V gene sequence: CDR1 PRHDT, CDR2 FYEKMQ (reference sequence). The CDR3 is 13 amino acids. Trimming left V 5 bases short and J 5 bases short, with 13 bases between. The CDR3 spells CASSHTEGNEQYF. CDR3 sequence (DNA): TGTGCCAGCAGCCATACAGAGGGAAACGAGCAGTACTTC.

The rearrangement joins TRBV15 to TRBJ1-2; weak D call: TRBD1 (6 bases). The CDR3 sequence is 16 residues long. V was pared by 8 bases and J by 4 bases, with 23 bases between. Germline V gene data show CDR1 as LNHNV and CDR2 as YYDKDF (reference sequence). The CDR3 protein is CATLGLGQSLSYGYTF. The CDR3, as DNA: TGTGCCACCCTAGGCTTGGGACAATCTCTCTCCTATGGCTACACCTTC.

Here the CDR3 reads CASSRLAGGARAQYF. The CDR3 nucleotides read TGTGCCAGCAGCAGACTAGCGGGAGGGGCCAGGGCGCAGTATTTT. The chain joins TRBV11-3 to TRBJ2-3, with 14 bases aligning to TRBD2. The germline V gene has CDR1 SGHNT and CDR2 YENEEA. J lost 10 bases, V lost 5 bases, and 8 bases had no gene match. The CDR3 is 15 amino acids.

Details on this clone: The same CDR3 is also encoded by other DNA sequences in this sample. The rearrangement links TRBV11-3 to TRBJ2-1, with D unresolved. Looked up from germline, CDR1 is SGHNT and CDR2 is YENEEA. This CDR3 is built from 13 residues. V gave up 0 bases and J gave up 4 bases, with 4 bases separating them. The CDR3 sequence: CASSLDLYNEQFF. DNA of the CDR3: TGTGCCAGCAGCTTAGATCTATACAATGAGCAGTTCTTC.

This sequence joins TRBV4-2 and TRBJ1-2, with D possibly TRBD1 on 6 matching bases. The CDR3 runs to 15 residues. The V gene's germline CDR1 is LGHNA and CDR2 YNFKEQ. Trimming left V 1 base short and J 3 bases short, with 12 bases between. CDR3 in amino acids: CASSQGYRADYGYTF. The CDR3, as DNA: TGTGCCAGCAGCCAAGGCTACAGGGCCGACTATGGCTACACCTTC.